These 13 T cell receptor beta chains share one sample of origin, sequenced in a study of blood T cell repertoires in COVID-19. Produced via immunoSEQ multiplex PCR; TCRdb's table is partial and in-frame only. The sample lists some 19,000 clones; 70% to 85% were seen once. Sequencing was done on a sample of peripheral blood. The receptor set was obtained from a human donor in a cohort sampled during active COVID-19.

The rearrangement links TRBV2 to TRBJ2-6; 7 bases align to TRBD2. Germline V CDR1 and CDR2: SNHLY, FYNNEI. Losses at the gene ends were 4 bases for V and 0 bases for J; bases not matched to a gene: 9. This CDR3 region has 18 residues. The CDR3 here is CASSVGGLLSSGANVLTF. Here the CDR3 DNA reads TGTGCCAGCAGTGTGGGGGGGTTATTGAGCTCTGGGGCCAACGTCCTGACTTTC.

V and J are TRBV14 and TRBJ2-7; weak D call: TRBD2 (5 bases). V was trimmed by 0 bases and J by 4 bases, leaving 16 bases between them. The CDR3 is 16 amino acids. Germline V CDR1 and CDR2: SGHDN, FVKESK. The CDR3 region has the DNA TGTGCCAGCAGCCAAGAGACGGGGTTGATGAGATACGAGCAGTACTTC. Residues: CASSQETGLMRYEQYF.

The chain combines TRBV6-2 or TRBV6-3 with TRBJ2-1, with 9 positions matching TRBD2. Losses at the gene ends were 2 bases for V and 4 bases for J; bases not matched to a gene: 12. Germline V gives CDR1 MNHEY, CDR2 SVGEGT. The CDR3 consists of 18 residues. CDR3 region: CASSYSRLAEPLYNEQFF. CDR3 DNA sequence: TGTGCCAGCAGTTACAGTCGACTAGCGGAGCCCCTATACAATGAGCAGTTCTTC.

The CDR3, as DNA: TGCGCCAGCAGCTTAAACAACAATGAGCAGTTCTTC. Translated, it gives CASSLNNNEQFF. The chain joins TRBV5-1 to TRBJ2-1; D remains unclear. Trimming removed 2 bases from V and 5 bases from J, with 5 bases in between. This CDR3 has 12 residues. Per germline, CDR1 SGHRS and CDR2 YFSETQ.

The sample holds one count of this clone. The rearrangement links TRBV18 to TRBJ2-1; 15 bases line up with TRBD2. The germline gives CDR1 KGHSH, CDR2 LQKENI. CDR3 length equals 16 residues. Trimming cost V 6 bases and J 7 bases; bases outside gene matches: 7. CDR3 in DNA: TGTGCCAGCTCTCCCGGGACTAGCGGGAGGACGAATGAGCAGTTCTTC. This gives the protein CASSPGTSGRTNEQFF.

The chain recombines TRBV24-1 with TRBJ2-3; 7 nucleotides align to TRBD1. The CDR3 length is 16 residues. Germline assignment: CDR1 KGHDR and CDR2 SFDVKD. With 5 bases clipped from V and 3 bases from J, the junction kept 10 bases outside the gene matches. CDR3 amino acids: CATSVVTGRRTDTQYF. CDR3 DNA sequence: TGTGCCACCAGTGTTGTGACAGGGCGTCGGACAGATACGCAGTATTTT.

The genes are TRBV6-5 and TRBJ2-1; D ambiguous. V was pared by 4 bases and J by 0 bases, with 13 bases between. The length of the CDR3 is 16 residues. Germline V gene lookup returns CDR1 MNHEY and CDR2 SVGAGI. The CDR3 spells CASSLRVLSSYNEQFF. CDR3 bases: TGTGCCAGCAGTTTACGTGTCTTGAGCTCCTACAATGAGCAGTTCTTC.

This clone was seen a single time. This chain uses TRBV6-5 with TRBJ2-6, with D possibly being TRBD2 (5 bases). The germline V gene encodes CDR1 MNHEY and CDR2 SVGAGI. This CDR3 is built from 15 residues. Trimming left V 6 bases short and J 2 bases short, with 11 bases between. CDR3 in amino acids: CASSPEDAGANVLTF. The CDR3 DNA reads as TGTGCCAGCAGCCCGGAGGACGCTGGGGCCAACGTCCTGACTTTC.

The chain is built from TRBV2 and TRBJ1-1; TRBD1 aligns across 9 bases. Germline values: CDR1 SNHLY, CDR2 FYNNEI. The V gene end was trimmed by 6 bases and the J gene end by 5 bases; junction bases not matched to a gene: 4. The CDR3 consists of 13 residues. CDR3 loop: CASRQTGGTEAFF. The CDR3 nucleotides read TGTGCCAGCAGACAGACAGGGGGGACTGAAGCTTTCTTT.

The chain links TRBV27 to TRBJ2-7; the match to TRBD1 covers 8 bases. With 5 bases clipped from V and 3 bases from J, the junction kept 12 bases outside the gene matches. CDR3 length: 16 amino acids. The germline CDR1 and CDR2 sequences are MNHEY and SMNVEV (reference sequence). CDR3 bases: TGTGCCAGCAGTCCAACCCGACGGGACAGGTACTACGAGCAGTACTTC. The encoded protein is CASSPTRRDRYYEQYF.

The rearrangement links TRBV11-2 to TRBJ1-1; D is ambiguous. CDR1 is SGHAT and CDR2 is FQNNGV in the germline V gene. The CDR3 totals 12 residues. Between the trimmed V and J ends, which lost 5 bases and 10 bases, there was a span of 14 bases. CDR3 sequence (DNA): TGTGCCAGCAGCCCGGGCGGGGTCCGAGCTTTCTTT. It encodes CASSPGGVRAFF. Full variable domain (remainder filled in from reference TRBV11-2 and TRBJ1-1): EAGVAQSPRYKIIEKRQSVAFWCNPISGHATLYWYQQILGQGPKLLIQFQNNGVVDDSQLPKDRFSAERLKGVDSTLKIQPAKLEDSAVYLCASSPGGVRAFFGQGTRLTVV.

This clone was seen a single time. The CDR3 DNA reads as TGCGCCAGCAGCAAATTACTAGCGGGAGAGACAGATACGCAGTATTTT. Amino acid sequence: CASSKLLAGETDTQYF. The chain combines TRBV5-1 with TRBJ2-3; 11 positions agree with TRBD2. Looked up from germline, CDR1 is SGHRS and CDR2 is YFSETQ. The V and J ends lost 4 bases and 3 bases, in that order; junction bases with no gene match: 7. The CDR3 is made up of 16 amino acids.

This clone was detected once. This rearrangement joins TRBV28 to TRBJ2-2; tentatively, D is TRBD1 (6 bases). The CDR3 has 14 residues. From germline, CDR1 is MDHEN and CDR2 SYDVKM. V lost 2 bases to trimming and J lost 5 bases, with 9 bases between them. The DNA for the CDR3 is TGTGCCAGCAGTTTAATACAGGGAACCGGGGAGCTGTTTTTT. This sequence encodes CASSLIQGTGELFF.